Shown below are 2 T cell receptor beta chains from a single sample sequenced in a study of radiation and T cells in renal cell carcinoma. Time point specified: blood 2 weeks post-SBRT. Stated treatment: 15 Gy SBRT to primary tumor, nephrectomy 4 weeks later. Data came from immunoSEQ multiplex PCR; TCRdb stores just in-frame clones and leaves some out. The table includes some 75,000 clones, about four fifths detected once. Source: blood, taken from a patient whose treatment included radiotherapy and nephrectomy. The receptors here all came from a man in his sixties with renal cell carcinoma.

This CDR3 is CASSLSGLDSPLHF. In DNA, the CDR3 is TGCGCCAGCAGCCTCAGTGGTTTGGATTCACCCCTCCACTTT. V is TRBV5-1 and J is TRBJ1-6; no clear D. This CDR3 region has 14 residues. V lost 4 bases and J 8 bases, leaving 13 bases between the germline ends. Germline CDR1 reads SGHRS; CDR2 reads YFSETQ.

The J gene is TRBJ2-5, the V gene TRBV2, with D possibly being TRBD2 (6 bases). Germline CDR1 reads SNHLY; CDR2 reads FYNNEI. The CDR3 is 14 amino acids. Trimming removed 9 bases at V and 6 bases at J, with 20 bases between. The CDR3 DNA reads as TGTGCCAGGGCGGAGAGACGGGCGGGAAAGACCCAGTACTTC. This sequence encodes CARAERRAGKTQYF.